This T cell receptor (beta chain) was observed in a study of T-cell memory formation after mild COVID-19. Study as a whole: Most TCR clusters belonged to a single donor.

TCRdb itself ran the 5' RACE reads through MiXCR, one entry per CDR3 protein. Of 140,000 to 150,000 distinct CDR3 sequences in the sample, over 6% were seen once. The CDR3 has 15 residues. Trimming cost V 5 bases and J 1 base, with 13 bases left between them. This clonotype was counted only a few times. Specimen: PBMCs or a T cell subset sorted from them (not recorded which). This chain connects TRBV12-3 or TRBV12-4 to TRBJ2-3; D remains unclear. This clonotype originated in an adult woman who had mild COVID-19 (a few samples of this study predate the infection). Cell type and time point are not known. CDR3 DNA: TGTGCCAGCAGTCCCCGGACGTCACGCACAGATACGCAGTATTTT. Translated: CASSPRTSRTDTQYF.